This T cell receptor (beta chain) was recorded in a study of blood T cell repertoires in COVID-19. Study-wide context: Among Cohort 3 donors, those recovered had two negative PCRs, clearance, or symptom resolution. PBMCs, B-cell-depleted T cells, or T cells provided the cDNA or gDNA that made up the material.

The V gene's germline CDR1 is SGHDN and CDR2 FVKESK. The CDR3 contains 15 residues. Trimming cost V 1 base and J 10 bases, with 14 bases left between them. TCRdb's table, derived via immunoSEQ multiplex PCR, lists solely in-frame clones and lacks some. In the table there are under 150,000 clones, over 70% of which are singletons. Clinical histories supplied by participants themselves formed the basis of cohort assignment. Sequenced input: PBMCs or T cells enriched from blood (not recorded which). This clonotype was obtained from a man aged 45 to 65 in a cohort exposed to, infected with or recovered from COVID-19 (not recorded which). V gene TRBV14 combines with J gene TRBJ1-6; D remains ambiguous. CDR3 nucleotides: TGTGCCAGCAGCCAAGCCCCGGGTTTCGGGTCACCCCTCCACTTT. It encodes CASSQAPGFGSPLHF. Full variable domain (rest looked up from reference TRBV14 and TRBJ1-6): EAGVTQFPSHSVIEKGQTVTLRCDPISGHDNLYWYRRVMGKEIKFLLHFVKESKQDESGMPNNRFLAERTGGTYSTLKVQPAELEDSGVYFCASSQAPGFGSPLHFGNGTRLTVT.